This T cell receptor beta chain was identified during a study of CD8+ T cells in alopecia areata (dated by TCRdb to between 2017 and 2018). A note on the overall study: Treated patients were enrolled in an open-label pilot trial of oral tofacitinib, 5 to 10 mg twice daily, for moderate-to-severe alopecia areata. Scalp clonality was compared across normal scalp (n=4), patchy alopecia areata scalp (n=8), and alopecia totalis/universalis scalp (n=8). Disease severity in treated patients was measured with the SALT score, which quantifies the percentage of affected scalp surface area. In both human patients and the C3H/HeJ mouse model, the study applied high-throughput TCRbeta sequencing to look at T cell clonal expansion in alopecia areata. On the human side, TCRbeta sequencing was run on scalp tissue and on sorted CD4+ and CD8+ peripheral blood T cells from healthy controls and from alopecia areata patients with either patchy or totalis/universalis disease. Tofacitinib was given for 6 to 18 months, followed by 6 months of follow-up off drug to assess delayed response and recurrence. RNA came from the PAXgene miRNA kit for fixed scalp, the miRNeasy kit for PBMCs, and the RNeasy kit for mouse skin. Biopsies were taken from tofacitinib-treated patients at baseline and again at 4 and 24 weeks into treatment, and several of those patients also had a later scalp biopsy. TCRbeta CDR3 regions were amplified by immunoSEQ multiplex PCR using 35 Vbeta forward and 13 Jbeta reverse primers. The investigation overall reported the following: During tofacitinib treatment, many expanded lesional clones stuck around in both scalp and blood, and this persistence may partly explain why relapse happens after treatment is stopped. Compared with normal scalp, lesional scalp had higher clonality and more expanded CD8+ clones, particularly in alopecia totalis/universalis, a pattern that suggests antigenic drive. Tofacitinib significantly decreased scalp clonality and the number of expanded CD8+ clones among the top 100 scalp clones. Compared with mice, TCR sequences shared between patients were less clear, possibly partly because of HLA diversity across the patient population. Resident alphabeta T cells in normal human skin are also sequenced, complicating scalp TCR repertoire analysis, unlike mouse skin dominated by gammadelta T cells. Because the treated cohort was small and had just a single nonresponder, larger studies are needed to establish links between baseline CD8+ expansion and response.

To note about this clone: The specificity of this receptor is unknown. No quality values exist for individual bases; no much larger clone is one base distant.

The treatment or condition label, read with the paper, signifies: oral pan-JAK inhibitor, 5-10 mg twice daily. From alopecia areata patients, peripheral blood was collected along with lesional scalp punch biopsies. PBMCs were isolated by density centrifugation and stained for CD3, CD4 and CD8, after which CD4+ and CD8+ T cells were sorted on a FACSAria. In the germline V gene, CDR1 corresponds to MNHNS and CDR2 to SASEGT. Trimming at the junction amounts to 3 bases on V and 0 bases on J, and the germline ends lie 15 bases apart. From the cysteine through the phenylalanine, the CDR3 covers 16 amino acids. Left in the record is the CDR3 DNA by itself, 48 bases read in frame from the first base. The library was produced with the immunoSEQ multiplex PCR assay. RNA was extracted from all samples and reverse transcribed into cDNA as template for TCR sequencing. First-strand cDNA was synthesized using SuperScript III with a 2:1 mix of oligo-dT and random hexamers. A synthetic immune receptor repertoire was used to measure amplification bias, and any remaining bias was corrected computationally. The paper's data handling went like this. After raw reads were preprocessed to remove errors, the CDR3 was defined following IMGT conventions as running from the conserved cysteine to phenylalanine. To get clonality, Shannon entropy was normalized by log2 of the number of productive unique TCRs and the result was subtracted from 1. Scalp TCRbeta sequences were cross-referenced with sorted blood CD4 and CD8 repertoires so that the CD4 or CD8 identity of scalp clones could be inferred. This is the immuneACCESS table as TCRdb keeps it, with only in-frame sequences that have V and J called. A part of the clones is gone; compared with another copy, unresolved V genes explain less than half, and the rest is unexplained. That table gives V, J and clone size, and the DNA gave D and trimming. Recorded for this sample are roughly 210,000 clones; 40% to 55% of them occurred a single time. The ten largest clones take up 2% to 3% of the sample.

The receptor's source is a human donor with alopecia areata. The material sequenced was CD4+ T cells sorted from blood, taken at approximately week 39, from a patient treated with tofacitinib. The sequence is built from TRBV6-1 and TRBJ2-7; TRBD2 is possibly the D segment (6 matching bases). The sequence in DNA is TGTGCCAGCAGTGAGGTGGCTCGGGGACTCTCCTACGAGCAGTACTTC. Translated, this is CASSEVARGLSYEQYF.